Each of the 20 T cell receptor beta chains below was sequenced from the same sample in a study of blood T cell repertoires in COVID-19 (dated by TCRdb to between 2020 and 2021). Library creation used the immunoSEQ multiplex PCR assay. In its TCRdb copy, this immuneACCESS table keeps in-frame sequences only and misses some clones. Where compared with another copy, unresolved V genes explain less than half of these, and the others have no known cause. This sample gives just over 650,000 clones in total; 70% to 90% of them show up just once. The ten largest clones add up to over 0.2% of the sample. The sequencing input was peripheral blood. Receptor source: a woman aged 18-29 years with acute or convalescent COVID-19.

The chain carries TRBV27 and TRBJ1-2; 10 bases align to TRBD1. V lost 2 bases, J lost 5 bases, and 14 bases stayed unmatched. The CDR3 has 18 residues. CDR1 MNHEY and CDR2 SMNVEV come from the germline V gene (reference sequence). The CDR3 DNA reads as TGTGCCAGCAGTTTACAGGCATTGGACAGGGGGGCCTCTTATGGCTACACCTTC. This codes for CASSLQALDRGASYGYTF.

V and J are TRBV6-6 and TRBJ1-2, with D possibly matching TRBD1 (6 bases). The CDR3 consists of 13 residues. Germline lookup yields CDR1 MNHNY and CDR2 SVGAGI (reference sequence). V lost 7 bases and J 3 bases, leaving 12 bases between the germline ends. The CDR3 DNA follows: TGTGCCAGCAAGAGGGGGAGTGACTATGGCTACACCTTC. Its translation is CASKRGSDYGYTF.

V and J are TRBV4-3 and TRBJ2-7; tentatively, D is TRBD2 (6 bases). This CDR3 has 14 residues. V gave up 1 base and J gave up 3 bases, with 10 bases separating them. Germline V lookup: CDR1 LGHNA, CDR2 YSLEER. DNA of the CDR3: TGCGCCAGCAGCCAAGGTTGGGGGGACTACGAGCAGTACTTC. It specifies CASSQGWGDYEQYF.

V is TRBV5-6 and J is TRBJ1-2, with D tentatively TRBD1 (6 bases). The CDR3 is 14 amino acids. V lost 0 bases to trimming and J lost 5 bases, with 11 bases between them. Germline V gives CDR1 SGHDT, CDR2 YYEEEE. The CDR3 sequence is CASSLGQGTYGYTF. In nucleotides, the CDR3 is TGTGCCAGCAGCTTGGGGCAGGGGACGTATGGCTACACCTTC.

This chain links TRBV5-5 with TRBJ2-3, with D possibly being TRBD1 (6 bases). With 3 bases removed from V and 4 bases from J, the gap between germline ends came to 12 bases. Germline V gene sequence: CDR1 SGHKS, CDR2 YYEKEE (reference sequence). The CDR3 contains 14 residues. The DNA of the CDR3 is TGTGCCAGCAGCTCAACAGGGAGATCAGATACGCAGTATTTT. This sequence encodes CASSSTGRSDTQYF.

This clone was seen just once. This chain's CDR3 is CASSLGGSYSPLHF. The DNA of the CDR3 is TGTGCCAGCAGCTTGGGCGGCAGTTATTCACCCCTCCACTTT. The chain recombines TRBV5-6 with TRBJ1-6; D not resolved. CDR1 is SGHDT, CDR2 YYEEEE, per germline. CDR3 length equals 14 residues. Trimming shortened V by 0 bases and J by 8 bases, and 9 bases separated the two germline ends.

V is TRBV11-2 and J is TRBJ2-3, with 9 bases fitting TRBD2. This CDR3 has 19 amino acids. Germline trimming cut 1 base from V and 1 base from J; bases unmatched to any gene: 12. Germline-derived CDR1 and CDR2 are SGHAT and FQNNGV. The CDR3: CASSLGGRVVAGGTDTQYF. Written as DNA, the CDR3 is TGTGCCAGCAGCTTAGGGGGACGAGTGGTAGCGGGGGGCACAGATACGCAGTATTTT.

This CDR3 reads CATSDSRQGSSPLHF. In nucleotides, the CDR3 is TGTGCCACCAGTGATTCGAGACAGGGATCTTCACCCCTCCACTTT. The gene calls are TRBV24-1 and TRBJ1-6, with TRBD1 identical over 7 bases. CDR3 length: 15 amino acids. CDR1 is KGHDR and CDR2 is SFDVKD in the germline V gene. Trimming cost V 2 bases and J 9 bases; bases outside gene matches: 6.

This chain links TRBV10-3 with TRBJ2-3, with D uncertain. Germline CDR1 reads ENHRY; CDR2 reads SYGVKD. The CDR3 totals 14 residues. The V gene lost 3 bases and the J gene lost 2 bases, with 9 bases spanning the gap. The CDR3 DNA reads TGTGCCATCAGTGATGCTATTACCACAGATACGCAGTATTTT. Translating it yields CAISDAITTDTQYF.

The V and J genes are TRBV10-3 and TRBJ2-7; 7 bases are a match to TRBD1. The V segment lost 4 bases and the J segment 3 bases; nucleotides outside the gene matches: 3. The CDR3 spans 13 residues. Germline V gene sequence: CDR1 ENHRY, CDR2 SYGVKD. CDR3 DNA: TGTGCCATCAGTGCGCCAGGGGGCTACGAGCAGTACTTC. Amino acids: CAISAPGGYEQYF.

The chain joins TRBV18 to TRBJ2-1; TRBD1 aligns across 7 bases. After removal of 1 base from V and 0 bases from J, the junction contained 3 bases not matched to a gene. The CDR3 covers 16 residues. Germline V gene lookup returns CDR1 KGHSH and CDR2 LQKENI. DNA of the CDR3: TGTGCCAGCTCACCACTACAGGGGAGCTCCTACAATGAGCAGTTCTTC. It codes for CASSPLQGSSYNEQFF.

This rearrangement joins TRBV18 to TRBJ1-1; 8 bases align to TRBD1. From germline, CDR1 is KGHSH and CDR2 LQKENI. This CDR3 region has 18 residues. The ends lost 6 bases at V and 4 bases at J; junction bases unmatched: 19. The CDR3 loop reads CASSRRSSQGAKGTEAFF. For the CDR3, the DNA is TGTGCCAGCTCCCGTCGGTCTAGTCAGGGGGCTAAGGGCACTGAAGCTTTCTTT.

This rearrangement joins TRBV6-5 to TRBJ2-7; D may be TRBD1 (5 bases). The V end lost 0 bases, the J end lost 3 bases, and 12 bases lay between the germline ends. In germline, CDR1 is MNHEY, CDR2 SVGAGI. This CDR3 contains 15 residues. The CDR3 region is CASSYSNPQDYEQYF. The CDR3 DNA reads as TGTGCCAGCAGTTACTCGAATCCACAGGACTACGAGCAGTACTTC.

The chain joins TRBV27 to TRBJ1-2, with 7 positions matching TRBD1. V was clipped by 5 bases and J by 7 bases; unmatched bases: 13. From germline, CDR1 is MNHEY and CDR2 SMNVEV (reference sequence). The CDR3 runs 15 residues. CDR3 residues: CASSPYLDRVLGYTF. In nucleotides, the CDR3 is TGTGCCAGCAGTCCCTACTTAGACAGGGTACTTGGCTACACCTTC.

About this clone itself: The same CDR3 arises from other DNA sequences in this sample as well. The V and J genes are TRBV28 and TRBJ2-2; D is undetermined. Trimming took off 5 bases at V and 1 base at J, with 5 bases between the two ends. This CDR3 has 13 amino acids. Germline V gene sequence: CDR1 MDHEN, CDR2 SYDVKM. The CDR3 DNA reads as TGTGCCAGCAGTCTCCGGAACACCGGGGAGCTGTTTTTT. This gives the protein CASSLRNTGELFF.

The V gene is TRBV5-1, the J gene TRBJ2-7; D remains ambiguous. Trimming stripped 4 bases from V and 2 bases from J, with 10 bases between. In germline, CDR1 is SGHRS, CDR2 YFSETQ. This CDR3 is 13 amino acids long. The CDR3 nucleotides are TGCGCCAGCAGCCCCGCCCCGGCCTACGAGCAGTACTTC. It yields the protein CASSPAPAYEQYF.

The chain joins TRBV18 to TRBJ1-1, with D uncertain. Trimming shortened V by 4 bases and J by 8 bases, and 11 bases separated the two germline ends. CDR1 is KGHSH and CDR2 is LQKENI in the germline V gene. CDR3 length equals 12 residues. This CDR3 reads CASSLTRPEAFF. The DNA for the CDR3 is TGTGCCAGCTCACTTACTAGGCCCGAAGCTTTCTTT.

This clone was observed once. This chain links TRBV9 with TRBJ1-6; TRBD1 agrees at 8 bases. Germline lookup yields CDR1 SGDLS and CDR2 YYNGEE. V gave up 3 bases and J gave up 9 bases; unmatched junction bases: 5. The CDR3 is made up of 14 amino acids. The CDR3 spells CASSARQGSSPLHF. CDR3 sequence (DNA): TGTGCCAGCAGCGCGAGACAGGGGTCTTCACCCCTCCACTTT.

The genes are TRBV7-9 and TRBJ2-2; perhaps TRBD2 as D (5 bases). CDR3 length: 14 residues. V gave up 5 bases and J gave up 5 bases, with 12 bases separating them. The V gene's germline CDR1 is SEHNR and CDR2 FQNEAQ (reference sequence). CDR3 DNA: TGTGCCAGCAGCCGACTAAACCCAACCGGGGAGCTGTTTTTT. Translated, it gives CASSRLNPTGELFF.

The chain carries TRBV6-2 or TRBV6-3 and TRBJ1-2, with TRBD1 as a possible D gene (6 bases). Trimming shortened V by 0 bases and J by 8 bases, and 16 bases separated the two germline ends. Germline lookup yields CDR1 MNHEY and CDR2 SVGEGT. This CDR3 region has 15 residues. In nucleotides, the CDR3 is TGTGCCAGCAGTTACTCCTTCAGGGGTGTATCGGGCTACACCTTC. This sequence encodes CASSYSFRGVSGYTF.